This T cell receptor beta chain appears in the sequencing data of a study of somatic mutations in cytotoxic T cells in rheumatoid arthritis. Study summary: Patient blood, which was peripheral blood collected as 30 ml EDTA, was drawn right after diagnosis and before any treatment started. Study-level results: A largest CD8+ clone above 20% of CD8+ cells occurred in about an eighth of the roughly 65 patients. CD8+ T cells showed clonality that did not differ significantly between patients with rheumatoid arthritis and age-matched healthy controls.

Produced via immunoSEQ multiplex PCR; TCRdb's table is partial and in-frame only. The top ten clones hold 65% to 70% of a sample with approximately 3,200 clones, 70% to 85% of them seen once. With regard to this clone: No antigen is known for it.

By positive magnetic bead selection, CD4+ and CD8+ cells were isolated, and their purity was checked by flow cytometry. The specimen was CD8+ T cells sorted from blood. This TCR was recovered from a man between 35 and 55 years old with rheumatoid arthritis.

The CDR3 protein is CASSPGTLSGYTF. The CDR3 DNA follows: TGTGCCAGCAGTCCCGGGACACTATCTGGCTACACCTTC. This chain uses TRBV28 with TRBJ1-2, with a possible D match to TRBD1 (6 bases). This CDR3 has 13 amino acids. Trimming removed 5 bases from V and 7 bases from J, with 14 bases in between. Germline-derived CDR1 and CDR2 are MDHEN and SYDVKM.